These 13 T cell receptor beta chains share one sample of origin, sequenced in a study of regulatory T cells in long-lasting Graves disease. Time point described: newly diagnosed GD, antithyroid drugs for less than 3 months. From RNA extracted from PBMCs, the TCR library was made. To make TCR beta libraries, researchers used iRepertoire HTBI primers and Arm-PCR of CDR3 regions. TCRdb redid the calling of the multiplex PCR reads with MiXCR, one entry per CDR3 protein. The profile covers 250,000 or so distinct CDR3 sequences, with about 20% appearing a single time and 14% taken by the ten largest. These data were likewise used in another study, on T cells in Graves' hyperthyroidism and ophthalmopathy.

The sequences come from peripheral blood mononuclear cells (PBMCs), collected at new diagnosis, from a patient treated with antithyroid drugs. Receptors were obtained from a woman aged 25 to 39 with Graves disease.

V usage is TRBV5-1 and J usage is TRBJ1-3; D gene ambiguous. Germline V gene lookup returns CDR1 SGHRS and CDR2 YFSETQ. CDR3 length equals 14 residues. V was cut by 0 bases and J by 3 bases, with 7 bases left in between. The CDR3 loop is CASSLGAFGNTIYF. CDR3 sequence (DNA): TGCGCCAGCAGCTTGGGGGCGTTTGGAAACACCATATATTTT.

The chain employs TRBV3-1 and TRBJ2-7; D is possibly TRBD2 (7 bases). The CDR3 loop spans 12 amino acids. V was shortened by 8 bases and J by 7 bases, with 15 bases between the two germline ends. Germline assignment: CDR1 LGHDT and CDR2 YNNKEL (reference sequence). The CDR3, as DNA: TGTGCCAGCGGCCCAGCGGGGACAGAGCAGTACTTC. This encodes CASGPAGTEQYF.

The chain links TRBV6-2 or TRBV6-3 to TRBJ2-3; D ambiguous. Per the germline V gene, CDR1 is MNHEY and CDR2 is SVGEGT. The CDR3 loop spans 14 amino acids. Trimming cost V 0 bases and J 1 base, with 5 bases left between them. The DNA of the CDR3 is TGTGCCAGCAGTTACTCGCAAGGCACAGATACGCAGTATTTT. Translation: CASSYSQGTDTQYF.

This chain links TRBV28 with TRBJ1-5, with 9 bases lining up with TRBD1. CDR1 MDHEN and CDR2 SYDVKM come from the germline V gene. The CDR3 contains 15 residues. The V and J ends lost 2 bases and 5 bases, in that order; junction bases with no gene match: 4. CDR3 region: CASSLGDRDYQPQHF. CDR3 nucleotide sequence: TGTGCCAGCAGTTTAGGGGACAGGGATTATCAGCCCCAGCATTTT. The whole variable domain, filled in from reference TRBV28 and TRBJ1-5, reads DVKVTQSSRYLVKRTGEKVFLECVQDMDHENMFWYRQDPGLGLRLIYFSYDVKMKEKGDIPEGYSVSREKKERFSLILESASTNQTSMYLCASSLGDRDYQPQHFGDGTRLSIL.

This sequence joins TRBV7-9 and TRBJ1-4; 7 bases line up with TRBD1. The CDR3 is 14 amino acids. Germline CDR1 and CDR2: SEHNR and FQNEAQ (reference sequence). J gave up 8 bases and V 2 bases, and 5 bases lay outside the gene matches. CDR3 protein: CASSLKGAREKLFF. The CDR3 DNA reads TGTGCCAGCAGCTTAAAGGGGGCGAGGGAAAAACTGTTTTTT.

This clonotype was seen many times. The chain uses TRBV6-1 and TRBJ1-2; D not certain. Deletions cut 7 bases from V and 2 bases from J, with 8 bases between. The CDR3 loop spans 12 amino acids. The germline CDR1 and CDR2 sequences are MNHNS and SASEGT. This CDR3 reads CASTPANYGYTF. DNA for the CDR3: TGTGCCAGCACCCCAGCAAACTATGGCTACACCTTC.

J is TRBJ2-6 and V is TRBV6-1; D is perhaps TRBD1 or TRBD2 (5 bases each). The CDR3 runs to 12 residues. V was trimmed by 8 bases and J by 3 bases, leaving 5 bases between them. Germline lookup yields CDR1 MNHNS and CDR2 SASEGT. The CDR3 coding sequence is TGTGCCAGCGGGGGTGGGGCCAACGTCCTGACTTTC. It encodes CASGGGANVLTF.

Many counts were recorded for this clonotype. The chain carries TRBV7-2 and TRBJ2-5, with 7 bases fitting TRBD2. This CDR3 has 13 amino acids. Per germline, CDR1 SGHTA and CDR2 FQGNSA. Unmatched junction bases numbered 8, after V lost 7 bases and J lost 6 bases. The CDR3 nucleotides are TGTGCCAGCATGGTCGGGGGAGGGCAGACCCAGTACTTC. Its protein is CASMVGGGQTQYF.

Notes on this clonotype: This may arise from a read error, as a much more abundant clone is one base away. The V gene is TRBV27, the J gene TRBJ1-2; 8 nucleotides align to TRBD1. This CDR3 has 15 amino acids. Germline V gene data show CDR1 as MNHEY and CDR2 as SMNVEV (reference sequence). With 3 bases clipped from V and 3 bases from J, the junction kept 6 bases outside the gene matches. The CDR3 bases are TGTGCCAGCAGTTTGAGCAGGGGGCAGGACTATGGCTACACCTTC. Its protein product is CASSLSRGQDYGYTF.

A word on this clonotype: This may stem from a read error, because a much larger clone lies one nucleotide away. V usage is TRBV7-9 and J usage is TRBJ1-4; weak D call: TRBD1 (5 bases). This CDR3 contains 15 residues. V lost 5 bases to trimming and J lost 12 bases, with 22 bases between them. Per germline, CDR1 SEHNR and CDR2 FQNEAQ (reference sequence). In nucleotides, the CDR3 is TGTGCCAGCAGCGAGCGCCGGGACGGTAAGGGAGAACTGTTTTTT. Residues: CASSERRDGKGELFF.

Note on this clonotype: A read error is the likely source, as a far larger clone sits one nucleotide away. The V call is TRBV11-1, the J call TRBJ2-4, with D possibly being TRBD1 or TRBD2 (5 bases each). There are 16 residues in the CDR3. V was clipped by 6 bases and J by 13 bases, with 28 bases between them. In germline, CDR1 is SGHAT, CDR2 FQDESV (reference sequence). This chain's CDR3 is CASSFNSRDGLNEQYF. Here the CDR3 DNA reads TGTGCCAGCAGTTTTAACTCCCGGGACGGACTCAATGAGCAGTACTTC.

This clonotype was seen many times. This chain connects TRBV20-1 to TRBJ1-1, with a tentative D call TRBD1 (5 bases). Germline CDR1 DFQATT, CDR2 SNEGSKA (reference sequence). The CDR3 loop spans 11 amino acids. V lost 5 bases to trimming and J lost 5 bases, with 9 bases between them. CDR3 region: CSARGDTEAFF. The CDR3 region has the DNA TGCAGTGCTCGAGGGGATACTGAAGCTTTCTTT.

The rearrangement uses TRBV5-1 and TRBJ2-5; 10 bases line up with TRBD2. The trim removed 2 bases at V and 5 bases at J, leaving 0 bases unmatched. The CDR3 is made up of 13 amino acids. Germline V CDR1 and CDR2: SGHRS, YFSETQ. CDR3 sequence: CASSLLAGETQYF. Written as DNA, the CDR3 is TGCGCCAGCAGCTTACTAGCGGGGGAGACCCAGTACTTC.